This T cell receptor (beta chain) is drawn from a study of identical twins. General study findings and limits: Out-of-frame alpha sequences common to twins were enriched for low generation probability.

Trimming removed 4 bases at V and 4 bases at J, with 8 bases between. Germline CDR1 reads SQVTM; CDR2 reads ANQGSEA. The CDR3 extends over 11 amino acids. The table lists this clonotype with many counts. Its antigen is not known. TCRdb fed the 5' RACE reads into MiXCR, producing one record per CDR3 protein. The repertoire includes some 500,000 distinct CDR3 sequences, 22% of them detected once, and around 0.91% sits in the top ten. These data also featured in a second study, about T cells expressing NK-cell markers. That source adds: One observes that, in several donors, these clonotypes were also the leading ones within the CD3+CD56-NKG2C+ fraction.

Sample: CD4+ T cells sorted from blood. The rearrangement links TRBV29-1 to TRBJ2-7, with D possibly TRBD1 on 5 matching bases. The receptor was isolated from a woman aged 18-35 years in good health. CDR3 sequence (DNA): TGCAGCGTTGGACAGACGTACGAGCAGTACTTC. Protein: CSVGQTYEQYF.